Listed here is a single TCR beta chain. The sample holds many counts of this clonotype. Its recognized antigen is unknown. Per-base quality was not reported, and no clone a single base away is much larger than it. Read against the paper, the sample's time point label means: sample taken at primary tumor resection. Samples were obtained from roughly 72 patients with early-stage, untreated non-small cell lung cancer from the lung TRACERx cohort. TCR sequencing used whole RNA extracted from tumor and nontumor lung tissue, or from cryopreserved PBMC samples, without cell sorting. Only patients for whom sufficient RNA was available from at least two tumor regions were selected for TCR sequencing. The germline V gene provides CDR1 SGHVS and CDR2 FNYEAQ. V and J are trimmed by 5 bases and 0 bases, and the gene matches miss 5 bases of the junction. From cysteine to phenylalanine, the CDR3 is 15 amino acids long. Solely the CDR3 DNA is kept, with 45 bases framed from the first base.

The entry originates in a study of spatial heterogeneity in lung cancer (dated by TCRdb to between 2018 and 2021). With regard to the full study: More beta-chain than alpha-chain transcripts were consistently detected, likely reflecting higher beta-chain transcript abundance. At surgery, both alpha and beta chains were TCR-sequenced in about 200 tumor regions, over 61 matched nontumor lung samples and a few dozen PBMC samples. The study quantitatively compared TCR alpha and beta repertoires across multiple tumor regions, matched nontumor lung and blood in non-small cell lung cancer. In the raw uncorrected reads, each unique combination of TCR and UMI appeared on average more than ten times. TCR repertoire features were related to nonsynonymous mutation counts determined by whole-exome sequencing of tumor tissue. Results and caveats for the whole study, not just this receptor: Ubiquitous expanded tumor TCRs were detected in blood more often at tumor resection than at routine follow-up. Confirming at a functional level the hypothesis that regional TCRs recognize regional mutations was considered to require additional single-cell paired TCR alpha and beta sequencing.

Preparation of the library involved 5' RACE. Instrument used: NextSeq 500. In the TCR library protocol, a unique molecular identifier was attached to each TCR cDNA molecule so that PCR and sequencing errors could be corrected. As for how the authors treated the data: TCR identification, UMI-based error correction and CDR3 extraction were all carried out with Decombinator tools. Expanded TCRs were defined as those above a frequency of 2 per 1,000, corresponding to the top 1% of the tumor frequency distribution. Renyi diversity was calculated using the R vegan package after each repertoire was subsampled 100 times to 5,000 TCRs. CDR3 similarity networks were built from amino acid triplet string-kernel similarity, with CDR3s being connected when pairwise similarity was above 0.82. TCRdb cleaned the public reads at Q25 with fastp, built clones with MiXCR and kept in-frame beta chains. One record per CDR3 amino acid sequence lists the most common genes and DNA. The V and J calls and clone size are TCRdb's, not the authors'. For this sample there are around 41,000 distinct CDR3 sequences; about 6.5% appear just once. Roughly two fifths of the sample is held by the ten biggest clonotypes.

The receptor comes from a female donor with early-stage non-small cell lung cancer. This specimen was PBMCs, taken at surgery. This sequence uses TRBV7-6 and TRBJ2-3; 7 of the junction bases match TRBD2. CDR3 sequence: CASSHMTSSTDTQYF. The nucleotide sequence reads as follows: TGTGCCAGCAGCCATATGACTAGCAGCACAGATACGCAGTATTTT.